Each of the 4 T cell receptor beta chains below was sequenced from the same sample in a study of T cell responses to AZD1222 COVID-19 vaccine. Clones were sequenced by immunoSEQ multiplex PCR, and TCRdb holds only the in-frame ones, with some missing. Among over 100,000 clones, more than 85% were seen once, and the ten largest hold approximately 1.6%. The sequenced sample was peripheral blood, obtained on day 0 of AZD1222 vaccination. Source of these receptors: an adult in good health.

This clone has only one observation. The chain links TRBV28 to TRBJ1-2; D remains ambiguous. The CDR3 has 13 amino acids. CDR1 and CDR2 (germline): MDHEN, SYDVKM. V lost 5 bases, J lost 4 bases, and 11 bases lay in between. Here the CDR3 reads CASSAQPFYGYTF. The CDR3 nucleotides read TGTGCCAGCAGTGCACAGCCCTTCTATGGCTACACCTTC.

The rearrangement uses TRBV3-1 (or the pseudogene TRBV3-2) and TRBJ1-6, with 7 nucleotides matching TRBD1. The V segment lost 1 base and the J segment 6 bases; nucleotides outside the gene matches: 0. CDR1 is LGHDT and CDR2 is YNNKEL in the germline V gene (reference sequence). The CDR3 runs to 14 residues. The CDR3 protein is CASSQGTGNSPLHF. CDR3 DNA sequence: TGTGCCAGCAGCCAAGGGACAGGTAATTCACCCCTCCACTTT.

The rearrangement links TRBV4-3 to TRBJ1-6; perhaps TRBD1 as D (6 bases). Trimming cost V 0 bases and J 6 bases, with 12 bases left between them. Germline CDR1 is LGHNA and CDR2 is YSLEER. There are 16 residues in the CDR3. CDR3 nucleotide sequence: TGCGCCAGCAGCCAAGATCGCGGGGGGCGTAATTCACCCCTCCACTTT. Its translation: CASSQDRGGRNSPLHF.

In this sample, this clone turned up once. The rearrangement uses TRBV29-1 and TRBJ2-7; possible D gene TRBD1, 6 bases. This CDR3 spans 12 amino acids. Germline values: CDR1 SQVTM, CDR2 ANQGSEA. The germline V and J ends were trimmed by 7 bases and 4 bases, with 14 bases remaining between them. The CDR3 reads CSATGIGYEQYF. DNA of the CDR3: TGCAGCGCTACAGGGATTGGTTACGAGCAGTACTTC.